Listed here are 30 T cell receptor beta chains from one sample, sequenced in a study of T cells in Graves' hyperthyroidism and ophthalmopathy. RNA transcripts gave rise to amplified TCR beta CDR3 regions. A set of HTBI primers served as the primers for a first-round RT-PCR of the TCR CDR3. MiXCR, run by TCRdb on the multiplex PCR reads, gives a single entry per CDR3 protein. Of 600,000 to 900,000 distinct CDR3 sequences in the sample, roughly 15% were seen once. Sequencing was done on a sample of blood. These receptors originate from a man aged 18 to 30 with Graves' hyperthyroidism.

V usage is TRBV20-1 and J usage is TRBJ2-7; either TRBD1 or TRBD2 may supply D (5 bases each). Germline V gene lookup returns CDR1 DFQATT and CDR2 SNEGSKA (reference sequence). The CDR3 is made up of 13 amino acids. Trimming left V 4 bases short and J 7 bases short, with 17 bases between. CDR3 nucleotide sequence: TGCAGTGCTAAATCCGGGACCCTCAGGGAGCAGTACTTC. The encoded protein is CSAKSGTLREQYF.

The chain uses TRBV5-1 and TRBJ1-1, with TRBD1 identical over 8 bases. J lost 1 base, V lost 7 bases, and 9 bases had no gene match. The CDR3 is 15 amino acids. Germline V gene lookup returns CDR1 SGHRS and CDR2 YFSETQ. CDR3 coding DNA: TGCGCCAGCCGACCCGCCGGGACAGGGAACACTGAAGCTTTCTTT. This gives the protein CASRPAGTGNTEAFF.

The V gene is TRBV12-3 or TRBV12-4, the J gene TRBJ1-4; D not certain. Between the trimmed V and J ends, which lost 3 bases and 8 bases, there was a span of 10 bases. CDR3 length: 13 residues. The CDR3: CASSFLVGEKLFF. CDR3 coding DNA: TGTGCCAGCAGTTTTCTTGTGGGGGAAAAACTGTTTTTT.

The rearrangement links TRBV20-1 to TRBJ2-4, with D uncertain. This CDR3 is built from 13 residues. V lost 3 bases, J lost 1 base, and 7 bases lay in between. Germline assignment: CDR1 DFQATT and CDR2 SNEGSKA (reference sequence). CDR3 loop: CSASSVAKNIQYF. The CDR3 nucleotides are TGCAGTGCTAGTAGTGTGGCCAAAAACATTCAGTACTTC.

The V call is TRBV10-3, the J call TRBJ2-2, with D unclear. Germline assignment: CDR1 ENHRY and CDR2 SYGVKD. The V and J ends lost 10 bases and 8 bases respectively, with 11 bases between them. CDR3 size: 11 residues. CDR3 nucleotide sequence: TGTGCCACCGGAGAGGCGGGGGAGCTGTTTTTT. Its translation is CATGEAGELFF.

This chain links TRBV24-1 with TRBJ2-2; D is undetermined. The germline CDR1 and CDR2 sequences are KGHDR and SFDVKD. Deletions cut 4 bases from V and 9 bases from J, with 11 bases between. The CDR3 loop spans 13 amino acids. The CDR3 bases are TGTGCCACCAGTGACTTAGGGAATTGGGAGCTGTTTTTT. This gives the protein CATSDLGNWELFF.

Many counts were recorded for this clonotype. The chain carries TRBV11-1 and TRBJ2-2; D possibly matches TRBD1 or TRBD2 (5 bases each). CDR1 is SGHAT and CDR2 is FQDESV in the germline V gene (reference sequence). The CDR3 covers 15 residues. V shed 5 bases and J shed 3 bases, with 13 bases lying between them. The CDR3, as DNA: TGTGCCAGCAGCCCCACGGTGGGGGACACCGGGGAGCTGTTTTTT. The encoded protein is CASSPTVGDTGELFF.

This clonotype was picked up many times. The chain employs TRBV20-1 and TRBJ2-7; 8 nucleotides line up with TRBD2. The CDR3 has 15 amino acids. The germline V gene has CDR1 DFQATT and CDR2 SNEGSKA (reference sequence). The V gene end was trimmed by 1 base and the J gene end by 6 bases; junction bases not matched to a gene: 11. Here the CDR3 reads CSARAPGTRGGEQYF. In DNA form, the CDR3 reads TGCAGTGCTAGAGCCCCCGGGACTAGAGGGGGCGAGCAGTACTTC.

The table lists this clonotype with many counts. V usage is TRBV2 and J usage is TRBJ2-7; 11 bases match TRBD2. Germline V gives CDR1 SNHLY, CDR2 FYNNEI. The CDR3 length is 17 residues. After removal of 1 base from V and 0 bases from J, the junction contained 5 bases not matched to a gene. The CDR3 region has the DNA TGTGCCAGCAGTGAAGGACTAGCGGGATATGACTCCTACGAGCAGTACTTC. Translating it yields CASSEGLAGYDSYEQYF.

The V and J genes are TRBV4-3 and TRBJ2-7; 11 bases are a match to TRBD2. The CDR3 has 15 residues. The V segment lost 4 bases and the J segment 4 bases; nucleotides outside the gene matches: 6. Germline CDR1 LGHNA, CDR2 YSLEER. For the CDR3, the DNA is TGCGCCAGCAGCCGACTACTAGCGGGAGAATACGAGCAGTACTTC. Its translation: CASSRLLAGEYEQYF.

Only a few counts were recorded for this clonotype. The rearrangement links TRBV9 to TRBJ2-5; the D is unclear. Per the germline V gene, CDR1 is SGDLS and CDR2 is YYNGEE. This CDR3 is built from 12 residues. Trimming left V 0 bases short and J 4 bases short, with 4 bases between. Here the CDR3 reads CASSVDGETQYF. Written as DNA, the CDR3 is TGTGCCAGCAGCGTAGACGGAGAGACCCAGTACTTC.

This clonotype was detected a few times. CDR3 region: CASSQRTSGSYNEQFF. The CDR3 coding sequence is TGTGCCAGCAGCCAACGGACTAGCGGGAGTTACAATGAGCAGTTCTTC. The V call is TRBV4-2, the J call TRBJ2-1; TRBD2 matches at 13 bases. Germline CDR1 LGHNA, CDR2 YNFKEQ. CDR3 length equals 16 residues. V dropped 2 bases and J dropped 4; count of bases not matched to a gene: 2.

In this sample, this clonotype turned up many times. The chain is built from TRBV7-9 and TRBJ2-7; D is ambiguous. V was trimmed by 1 base and J by 6 bases, leaving 10 bases between them. CDR3 length: 13 residues. Per germline, CDR1 SEHNR and CDR2 FQNEAQ (reference sequence). The CDR3: CASSLEAGGEQYF. The CDR3 nucleotides read TGTGCCAGCAGCTTAGAAGCCGGTGGCGAGCAGTACTTC.

In its sample, this clonotype was seen once. This may arise from a read error, as a much more abundant clone is one base away. The chain links TRBV27 to TRBJ2-3; unclear D gene. The germline V gene encodes CDR1 MNHEY and CDR2 SMNVEV (reference sequence). Trimming took off 3 bases at V and 0 bases at J, with 10 bases between the two ends. This CDR3 has 15 residues. The CDR3 spells CASSFRRPSTDTQYF. CDR3 in DNA: TGTGCCAGCAGTTTCCGTCGTCCTAGCACAGATACGCAGTATTTT.

The rearrangement joins TRBV6-2 or TRBV6-3 to TRBJ1-1; possible D gene TRBD1, 5 bases. The CDR3 loop spans 15 amino acids. With 7 bases removed from V and 0 bases from J, the gap between germline ends came to 15 bases. Germline assignment: CDR1 MNHEY and CDR2 SVGEGT. The CDR3 reads CASTYRINLNTEAFF. The CDR3 DNA follows: TGTGCCAGCACCTACAGGATAAACCTGAACACTGAAGCTTTCTTT.

The chain carries TRBV9 and TRBJ2-2; D not certain. The CDR3 contains 15 residues. CDR1 is SGDLS, CDR2 YYNGEE, per germline. Trimming pared 0 bases from V and 0 bases from J, leaving 6 bases between. The CDR3: CASSVALPNTGELFF. The CDR3 bases are TGTGCCAGCAGCGTAGCCCTCCCGAACACCGGGGAGCTGTTTTTT.

This clonotype was observed a few times. The CDR3 protein is CASSYKGHNEQFF. CDR3 DNA sequence: TGTGCCAGCAGTTACAAGGGCCACAATGAGCAGTTCTTC. This sequence joins TRBV6-5 and TRBJ2-1; D gene ambiguous. This CDR3 has 13 amino acids. V was trimmed by 2 bases and J by 5 bases, leaving 7 bases between them. The germline V gene has CDR1 MNHEY and CDR2 SVGAGI.

This clonotype was seen many times. CDR3 residues: CASSPGGLADTQYF. CDR3 nucleotide sequence: TGTGCCAGCAGTCCGGGGGGGCTCGCAGATACGCAGTATTTT. The chain links TRBV12-3 or TRBV12-4 to TRBJ2-3; 8 positions agree with TRBD2. The CDR3 runs to 14 residues. V lost 5 bases and J lost 4; bases outside the gene matches: 5.

CDR3 sequence: CASSPLGQGPLTYEQYF. Here the CDR3 DNA reads TGTGCCAGCAGTCCCCTTGGACAGGGCCCTTTAACCTACGAGCAGTACTTC. V and J are TRBV28 and TRBJ2-7; 8 nucleotides line up with TRBD1. Germline CDR1 MDHEN, CDR2 SYDVKM. The ends lost 5 bases at V and 2 bases at J; junction bases unmatched: 14. This CDR3 region has 17 residues. Filled out from reference TRBV28 and TRBJ2-7, the complete variable domain reads DVKVTQSSRYLVKRTGEKVFLECVQDMDHENMFWYRQDPGLGLRLIYFSYDVKMKEKGDIPEGYSVSREKKERFSLILESASTNQTSMYLCASSPLGQGPLTYEQYFGPGTRLTVT.

At least ten counts were recorded for this clonotype. The J gene is TRBJ2-7, the V gene TRBV12-3 or TRBV12-4; D remains unclear. Deletions cut 6 bases from V and 6 bases from J, with 18 bases between. The CDR3 loop spans 14 amino acids. The CDR3 nucleotides are TGTGCCAGCAGCCCCGGACGGATCCCCCCCGAGCAGTACTTC. Encoded protein: CASSPGRIPPEQYF.

This clonotype has just a few counts. The chain uses TRBV7-8 and TRBJ2-2; TRBD2 matches 10 bases. The J segment lost 5 bases and the V segment lost 3 bases, leaving 6 bases of the junction unmatched. Germline values: CDR1 SGHVS, CDR2 FQNEAQ. This CDR3 comprises 16 residues. CDR3 in amino acids: CASSFDLAGVTGELFF. As DNA, the CDR3 is TGTGCCAGCAGCTTCGATCTAGCGGGAGTGACCGGGGAGCTGTTTTTT.

Concerning this clonotype itself: The junction departs from the called germline gene at one end, perhaps through a read error. V usage is TRBV5-5 and J usage is TRBJ2-3; D might be TRBD2 (6 bases). The CDR3 is made up of 14 amino acids. The germline gives CDR1 SGHKS, CDR2 YYEKEE (reference sequence). The CDR3 bases are TGCGCCAGCAGCCCCCGGTTGGGGGGAGATACGCAGTATTTT. This codes for CASSPRLGGDTQYF.

This clonotype came up many times. The chain is built from TRBV20-1 and TRBJ2-7; D assignment may be TRBD1 or TRBD2 (5 bases each). Per the germline V gene, CDR1 is DFQATT and CDR2 is SNEGSKA (reference sequence). Trimming shortened V by 0 bases and J by 1 base, and 16 bases separated the two germline ends. The CDR3 extends over 16 amino acids. The CDR3 nucleotides are TGCAGTGCTAGAGATCGACAGCGGCAACCTTCCTACGAGCAGTACTTC. It is translated as CSARDRQRQPSYEQYF.

The chain combines TRBV6-1 with TRBJ2-5; D remains ambiguous. V lost 5 bases to trimming and J lost 5 bases, with 15 bases between them. This CDR3 has 14 residues. Germline V gene lookup returns CDR1 MNHNS and CDR2 SASEGT. CDR3 sequence reads: CASSPAFLRETQYF. CDR3 DNA sequence: TGTGCCAGCAGTCCTGCCTTCCTCCGGGAGACCCAGTACTTC.

The gene calls are TRBV11-2 and TRBJ2-1; 11 bases are a match to TRBD1. Losses at the gene ends were 5 bases for V and 9 bases for J; bases not matched to a gene: 6. CDR1 is SGHAT and CDR2 is FQNNGV in the germline V gene. The CDR3 runs 14 residues. The CDR3 bases are TGTGCCAGCAGCCTGGGACAGGGGGACGGTGAGCAGTTCTTC. Translated, it gives CASSLGQGDGEQFF.

This clonotype was detected many times. The rearrangement uses TRBV7-3 and TRBJ2-1; TRBD2 might be the D (6 bases). The CDR3 runs to 13 residues. In germline, CDR1 is SGHTA, CDR2 FQGTGA. The V end was cut by 5 bases, the J end by 4 bases, with 9 bases between. The CDR3: CASSAGSYNEQFF. CDR3 coding DNA: TGTGCCAGCAGCGCCGGGAGTTACAATGAGCAGTTCTTC.

This clonotype was counted a few times. J is TRBJ2-5 and V is TRBV7-9, with D possibly being TRBD1 (5 bases). CDR1 is SEHNR and CDR2 is FQNEAQ in the germline V gene (reference sequence). V lost 8 bases to trimming and J lost 5 bases, with 9 bases between them. The CDR3 is 11 amino acids. The CDR3 DNA sequence: TGTGCCAGCGAAGGGGCCGAGACCCAGTACTTC. As protein: CASEGAETQYF.

The sample holds many counts of this clonotype. V usage is TRBV28 and J usage is TRBJ1-2, with 8 bases lining up with TRBD1. This CDR3 is built from 13 residues. The V and J ends lost 4 bases and 4 bases, in that order; junction bases with no gene match: 2. Germline V gene sequence: CDR1 MDHEN, CDR2 SYDVKM. CDR3 bases: TGTGCCAGCAGTTCGGACAGGGCCTATGGCTACACCTTC. Protein sequence: CASSSDRAYGYTF.

This chain connects TRBV28 to TRBJ2-1; 11 bases agree with TRBD2. The CDR3 contains 13 residues. The ends lost 6 bases at V and 8 bases at J; junction bases unmatched: 3. Germline CDR1 reads MDHEN; CDR2 reads SYDVKM. The CDR3 protein is CASRLAGAHEQFF. The CDR3, as DNA: TGTGCCAGCAGACTAGCGGGGGCACATGAGCAGTTCTTC.

This clonotype was observed at least ten times. The chain employs TRBV28 and TRBJ2-7; either TRBD1 or TRBD2 may supply D (5 bases each). The CDR3 runs to 13 residues. Germline V gene sequence: CDR1 MDHEN, CDR2 SYDVKM. V gave up 7 bases and J gave up 2 bases, with 12 bases separating them. DNA for the CDR3: TGTGCCAGCACCCCATTGGGGGCCTACGAGCAGTACTTC. Its translation is CASTPLGAYEQYF.